The next 25 T cell receptor beta chains were all read from a single sample in a study of cytomegalovirus exposure and HLA in healthy donors. Vbeta (60) and Jbeta (13) primers were used in the PCR. The table came from immunoSEQ multiplex PCR; TCRdb's copy has only in-frame clones and leaves some out. The repertoire holds about 180,000 clones, less than 80% seen once, with around 1.6% in the top ten. Sequenced input: PBMCs. These receptor sequences come from a man in his late teens or twenties in good health and CMV-seronegative.

The gene calls are TRBV5-1 and TRBJ2-5; TRBD2 agrees at 12 bases. This CDR3 region has 16 residues. Trimming removed 4 bases from V and 1 base from J; junction bases left unmatched: 5. Per germline, CDR1 SGHRS and CDR2 YFSETQ. CDR3 sequence reads: CASSQGTSGPQETQYF. The CDR3 DNA is TGCGCCAGCAGCCAGGGGACTAGCGGGCCCCAAGAGACCCAGTACTTC.

This clone was seen a single time. The chain joins TRBV27 to TRBJ1-2, with 7 bases that match TRBD1. CDR1 is MNHEY and CDR2 is SMNVEV in the germline V gene (reference sequence). This CDR3 has 16 amino acids. The junction had 10 bases not matched to a gene; V was cut back by 5 bases and J by 1 base. The CDR3 region has the DNA TGTGCCAGCAGTATCACAGGGGAAAAGCGTAACTATGGCTACACCTTC. It translates to CASSITGEKRNYGYTF.

CDR3 protein: CASSFHPAGTDTQYF. CDR3 DNA sequence: TGTGCCAGCAGCTTTCACCCAGCGGGGACAGATACGCAGTATTTT. The rearrangement links TRBV11-2 to TRBJ2-3; 7 bases are a match to TRBD2. The CDR3 covers 15 residues. The germline V gene encodes CDR1 SGHAT and CDR2 FQNNGV. Trimming removed 3 bases from V and 3 bases from J; junction bases left unmatched: 6.

The chain joins TRBV7-2 to TRBJ1-2; D may be TRBD1 (6 bases). The V end lost 5 bases, the J end lost 6 bases, and 19 bases lay between the germline ends. CDR3 length: 15 amino acids. Germline CDR1 reads SGHTA; CDR2 reads FQGNSA. CDR3 coding DNA: TGTGCCAGCAGCCCCGGTTTCAGGGGAGTAGATGGCTACACCTTC. Residues: CASSPGFRGVDGYTF.

This chain uses TRBV7-9 with TRBJ1-5; D perhaps matches TRBD1 (5 bases). The germline V gene has CDR1 SEHNR and CDR2 FQNEAQ (reference sequence). Trimming pared 3 bases from V and 2 bases from J, leaving 8 bases between. The CDR3 is 14 residues long. The chain's CDR3 is CASSLTGGNQPQHF. CDR3 nucleotides: TGTGCCAGCAGCTTGACGGGGGGCAATCAGCCCCAGCATTTT.

CDR3 in amino acids: CASRESGGYTF. CDR3 DNA sequence: TGCGCCAGCAGAGAATCCGGGGGCTACACCTTC. The rearrangement uses TRBV4-1 and TRBJ1-2; D unresolved. Trimming pared 6 bases from V and 8 bases from J, leaving 10 bases between. CDR3 length: 11 amino acids. Germline V CDR1 and CDR2: MGHRA, YSYEKL.

The V gene is TRBV29-1, the J gene TRBJ1-1; TRBD1 aligns across 7 bases. The germline CDR1 and CDR2 sequences are SQVTM and ANQGSEA. The CDR3 is 13 amino acids. With 6 bases clipped from V and 0 bases from J, the junction kept 4 bases outside the gene matches. The CDR3 nucleotides are TGCAGCGTCCAGGGGGGAATGAACACTGAAGCTTTCTTT. Protein sequence: CSVQGGMNTEAFF.

The rearrangement joins TRBV7-9 to TRBJ1-1; D gene uncertain. Germline lookup yields CDR1 SEHNR and CDR2 FQNEAQ (reference sequence). V was trimmed by 6 bases and J by 1 base, leaving 12 bases between them. The CDR3 totals 14 residues. CDR3 loop: CASSPHSANTEAFF. The CDR3 DNA sequence: TGTGCCAGCAGTCCCCACTCCGCGAACACTGAAGCTTTCTTT.

V and J are TRBV28 and TRBJ1-1; D gene uncertain. Germline CDR1 is MDHEN and CDR2 is SYDVKM. The CDR3 contains 14 residues. V shed 8 bases and J shed 5 bases, with 18 bases lying between them. CDR3 amino acids: CASAAPRGRTEAFF. The CDR3 DNA reads TGTGCCAGCGCCGCGCCCAGAGGGAGGACTGAAGCTTTCTTT.

This chain links TRBV10-2 with TRBJ2-3; D is possibly TRBD1 (5 bases). Germline assignment: CDR1 WSHSY and CDR2 SAAADI. V was clipped by 9 bases and J by 3 bases, with 7 bases between them. The CDR3 totals 11 residues. CDR3 residues: CASRQTDTQYF. Here the CDR3 DNA reads TGCGCCAGTAGACAGACAGATACGCAGTATTTT.

The CDR3 region is CASRPGQGSYSPLHF. Here the CDR3 DNA reads TGTGCCAGCAGACCCGGACAGGGGTCCTATTCACCCCTCCACTTT. V is TRBV27 and J is TRBJ1-6, with 9 bases identical to TRBD1. CDR3 length equals 15 residues. Germline V gene lookup returns CDR1 MNHEY and CDR2 SMNVEV (reference sequence). V lost 6 bases to trimming and J lost 8 bases; unmatched junction nucleotides: 8.

The V call is TRBV27, the J call TRBJ2-1; D remains ambiguous. The germline CDR1 and CDR2 sequences are MNHEY and SMNVEV (reference sequence). This CDR3 is built from 11 residues. V was pared by 5 bases and J by 7 bases, with 6 bases between. This CDR3 is CASSTTNEQFF. The CDR3 bases are TGTGCCAGCAGTACGACTAATGAGCAGTTCTTC.

V is TRBV27 and J is TRBJ2-7; 11 bases align to TRBD2. CDR3 length equals 17 residues. The junction had 8 bases not matched to a gene; V was cut back by 2 bases and J by 2 bases. CDR1 and CDR2 from the germline V gene are MNHEY and SMNVEV (reference sequence). CDR3: CASSLRATSGTTYEQYF. The CDR3 DNA follows: TGTGCCAGCAGTTTACGGGCGACTAGCGGGACAACCTACGAGCAGTACTTC.

The rearrangement joins TRBV6-5 to TRBJ2-7; D is possibly TRBD2 (5 bases). This CDR3 contains 13 residues. The germline V and J ends were trimmed by 7 bases and 6 bases, with 16 bases remaining between them. Germline-derived CDR1 and CDR2 are MNHEY and SVGAGI. DNA of the CDR3: TGTGCCAGCACCCGTTGGGGTGCGGGCGAGCAGTACTTC. It translates to CASTRWGAGEQYF.

The chain has TRBV5-1 and TRBJ1-4; D gene unclear. Between the trimmed V and J ends, which lost 4 bases and 1 base, there was a span of 11 bases. Germline loops: CDR1 SGHRS, CDR2 YFSETQ. The CDR3 is 15 amino acids. The CDR3, as DNA: TGCGCCAGCAGCGAGGGTGGGATAACTAATGAAAAACTGTTTTTT. It yields the protein CASSEGGITNEKLFF. Drawing the rest from reference TRBV5-1 and TRBJ1-4, the complete variable domain is KAGVTQTPRYLIKTRGQQVTLSCSPISGHRSVSWYQQTPGQGLQFLFEYFSETQRNKGNFPGRFSGRQFSNSRSEMNVSTLELGDSALYLCASSEGGITNEKLFFGSGTQLSVL.

This sequence joins TRBV9 and TRBJ2-2, with 8 bases that match TRBD2. This CDR3 comprises 14 residues. V was clipped by 5 bases and J by 4 bases; unmatched bases: 4. CDR1 is SGDLS, CDR2 YYNGEE, per germline. The CDR3 DNA reads as TGTGCCAGCAGGGGACTAGTGTCCACCGGGGAGCTGTTTTTT. Its translation is CASRGLVSTGELFF. The full variable domain, in which reference TRBV9 and TRBJ2-2 provide the parts outside the CDR3, is DSGVTQTPKHLITATGQRVTLRCSPRSGDLSVYWYQQSLDQGLQFLIQYYNGEERAKGNILERFSAQQFPDLHSELNLSSLELGDSALYFCASRGLVSTGELFFGEGSRLTVL.

This clone has just one count. The chain carries TRBV11-3 and TRBJ2-1; D gene ambiguous. The CDR3 loop spans 12 amino acids. Trimming left V 3 bases short and J 7 bases short, with 7 bases between. Germline CDR1 reads SGHNT; CDR2 reads YENEEA. The CDR3 loop reads CASSFWQNEQFF. DNA of the CDR3: TGTGCCAGCAGCTTTTGGCAGAATGAGCAGTTCTTC.

The chain uses TRBV4-1 and TRBJ2-1; TRBD2 aligns across 12 bases. CDR1 is MGHRA and CDR2 is YSYEKL in the germline V gene. V shed 4 bases and J 10 bases; nucleotides not matched to a gene: 8. The CDR3 consists of 15 residues. The CDR3 sequence: CASSLRLAGDREQFF. The CDR3 DNA sequence: TGCGCCAGCAGCCTTAGACTAGCGGGAGATCGCGAGCAGTTCTTC.

The chain uses TRBV30 and TRBJ1-5; a weak D match, TRBD1 (6 bases). The V gene lost 1 base and the J gene lost 4 bases, with 11 bases spanning the gap. This CDR3 contains 14 residues. Germline V gene data show CDR1 as GTSNPN and CDR2 as SVGIG (reference sequence). The CDR3 DNA follows: TGTGCCTGGAGTGGGGGGCAGGTGAATCAGCCCCAGCATTTT. Protein: CAWSGGQVNQPQHF.

V gene TRBV9 combines with J gene TRBJ1-1, with TRBD1 as a possible D gene (6 bases). Trimming took 3 bases from V and 4 from J, leaving 13 bases between them. Germline CDR1 is SGDLS and CDR2 is YYNGEE. This CDR3 has 14 amino acids. CDR3 nucleotide sequence: TGTGCCAGCAGCGCCTCAGGGGCAGGCACTGAAGCTTTCTTT. Translated, it gives CASSASGAGTEAFF.

The chain couples TRBV18 to TRBJ1-4; TRBD1 aligns across 11 bases. The CDR3 has 17 amino acids. Germline trimming cut 3 bases from V and 7 bases from J; bases unmatched to any gene: 10. The germline V gene encodes CDR1 KGHSH and CDR2 LQKENI. The CDR3 sequence is CASSPFVGGTGGEKLFF. CDR3 DNA sequence: TGTGCCAGCTCACCTTTTGTTGGAGGGACAGGGGGTGAAAAACTGTTTTTT.

The genes are TRBV29-1 and TRBJ1-2, with TRBD1 matching 9 bases. Trimming at V came to 3 bases and at J to 4 bases, leaving 3 bases not matched to a gene. The CDR3 runs 13 residues. Germline V CDR1 and CDR2: SQVTM, ANQGSEA. The CDR3 DNA sequence: TGCAGCGTTGAGGGACAGGGTGTCTATGGCTACACCTTC. Its protein is CSVEGQGVYGYTF.

In this sample, this clone turned up once. The chain couples TRBV5-8 to TRBJ2-7, with TRBD2 identical over 11 bases. The trim removed 4 bases at V and 7 bases at J, leaving 7 bases unmatched. Germline loops: CDR1 SGHTS, CDR2 YDEGEE. The CDR3 spans 14 residues. The CDR3 here is CASSQLAGGGEQYF. CDR3 DNA sequence: TGTGCCAGCAGCCAGCTAGCGGGAGGCGGAGAGCAGTACTTC.

The gene calls are TRBV10-3 and TRBJ2-2; D not certain. Germline CDR1 reads ENHRY; CDR2 reads SYGVKD. V lost 2 bases and J 3 bases, leaving 10 bases between the germline ends. The CDR3 is 15 residues long. CDR3 nucleotides: TGTGCCATCAGTGAGCCAGGCAGTCACACCGGGGAGCTGTTTTTT. It translates to CAISEPGSHTGELFF.

The chain is built from TRBV2 and TRBJ2-3; D not certain. The CDR3 runs to 14 residues. In germline, CDR1 is SNHLY, CDR2 FYNNEI. Trimming took off 2 bases at V and 1 base at J, with 7 bases between the two ends. Written as DNA, the CDR3 is TGTGCCAGCAGTGAAAACCCGGGCACAGATACGCAGTATTTT. It yields the protein CASSENPGTDTQYF.